This TCR beta chain was found in a study of ipilimumab plus nivolumab after autologous stem cell transplantation (TCRdb year 2021). In the study overall: Trial patients received a median of roughly five ipilimumab doses and fewer than 10 nivolumab doses. Both primary refractory and relapsed disease were represented in the DLBCL cohort, where 18-month progression-free survival was about 82% and 31%, respectively. Patients with high-risk diffuse large B cell lymphoma, mature T cell lymphoma, or multiple myeloma undergoing autologous transplant were enrolled in the trial. The intent-to-treat population of the trial consisted of approximately 35 patients.

Paper-wide results and their limitations: Per the authors, a biologic rationale for further study of the post-transplant checkpoint inhibition approach was offered by T cell receptor repertoire, regulatory T cell phenotype and gut microbiota profiles. Combined checkpoint inhibition as post-transplant consolidation was concluded by the authors to appear tolerable.

Turning to this clone: Its antigen remains unidentified. Within one base of it there is no much larger clone, and no base qualities were kept.

Libraries were prepared through the immunoSEQ multiplex PCR assay. TCRdb mirrors the immuneACCESS table, restricted to in-frame sequences. Some clones are absent from its copies; in checked studies, under half trace to an unresolved V gene, and the reason for the others is unknown. The sample records tens of thousands of clones, about 83% of which are singletons. More than 2% of the sample is held by the ten biggest clonotypes. CDR1 is given as MNHNS and CDR2 as SASEGT, both from the germline V gene. From the cysteine up to the phenylalanine, the CDR3 has a length of 14 residues. CDR3 DNA only is kept here, 42 bases in frame from base 1. From V the trimming removes 2 bases and from J it removes 10 bases, while the gene matches leave 7 bases of the junction unaccounted for. Checkpoint therapy began 14 to 28 days after autologous transplant, with ipilimumab given at 1 mg/kg intravenously on day 1 of selected weeks. Nivolumab was administered at 3 mg/kg intravenously on day 1 of weeks 1, 4, 7, 10, and every two weeks through week 26. Combined checkpoint inhibition with ipilimumab and nivolumab as consolidation after autologous stem cell transplantation was tested in a Phase Ib clinical trial.

This receptor chain uses TRBV6-1 and TRBJ2-3; 9 bases in between match TRBD2. The TCR sequence derives from a male donor with diffuse large B-cell lymphoma. The sample here was PBMCs, taken in a trial of ipilimumab plus nivolumab as post-transplant consolidation. Here the CDR3 is given as CASSETGSGGSQYF. The DNA sequence reads TGTGCCAGCAGTGAAACCGGTAGCGGGGGTTCGCAGTATTTT.